The 19 T cell receptor beta chains given below trace back to one sample, sequenced in a study of blood T cell repertoires in COVID-19. Profiled with immunoSEQ multiplex PCR; TCRdb holds only in-frame clones, not every one. Of 140,000 to 150,000 clones in the sample, about 89% were seen once. Specimen: peripheral blood. The receptor set was obtained from a man aged 55-75 years with active or convalescent COVID-19.

The chain couples TRBV18 to TRBJ2-1; 8 bases align to TRBD2. CDR1 KGHSH and CDR2 LQKENI come from the germline V gene. V lost 5 bases, J lost 4 bases, and 4 bases stayed unmatched. The CDR3 covers 14 residues. The CDR3 DNA follows: TGTGCCAGCTCAAAAGCGGGAGAGTACAATGAGCAGTTCTTC. This gives the protein CASSKAGEYNEQFF.

The chain has TRBV5-1 and TRBJ1-2, with D maybe TRBD1 (6 bases). The CDR3 consists of 14 residues. Per germline, CDR1 SGHRS and CDR2 YFSETQ. V lost 1 base, J lost 4 bases, and 11 bases lay in between. As DNA, the CDR3 is TGCGCCAGCAGCTTGTCAGGGGTGCGCTATGGCTACACCTTC. Its protein product is CASSLSGVRYGYTF.

The CDR3, as DNA: TGTGCCAGCTCACCACCAAAGATTAGCGGGTCTTACTACAATGAGCAGTTCTTC. This sequence encodes CASSPPKISGSYYNEQFF. The chain employs TRBV18 and TRBJ2-1; 7 bases map to TRBD2. CDR3 length: 18 amino acids. CDR1 is KGHSH and CDR2 is LQKENI in the germline V gene. The V gene end was trimmed by 0 bases and the J gene end by 3 bases; junction bases not matched to a gene: 11.

The chain links TRBV14 to TRBJ2-7; 7 nucleotides line up with TRBD1. The CDR3 is 17 amino acids. CDR1 is SGHDN, CDR2 FVKESK, per germline. The trim removed 0 bases at V and 0 bases at J, leaving 8 bases unmatched. The CDR3 bases are TGTGCCAGCAGCCAAGAAAGACAGGGATCGAGCTCCTACGAGCAGTACTTC. It translates to CASSQERQGSSSYEQYF. Full variable domain (rest looked up from reference TRBV14 and TRBJ2-7): EAGVTQFPSHSVIEKGQTVTLRCDPISGHDNLYWYRRVMGKEIKFLLHFVKESKQDESGMPNNRFLAERTGGTYSTLKVQPAELEDSGVYFCASSQERQGSSSYEQYFGPGTRLTVT.

CDR3 residues: CATRPTNSYEQYF. CDR3 coding DNA: TGTGCCACCAGGCCCACTAACTCCTACGAGCAGTACTTC. The chain couples TRBV11-2 to TRBJ2-7; D not resolved. Trimming left V 10 bases short and J 0 bases short, with 13 bases between. This CDR3 region has 13 residues. The germline V gene encodes CDR1 SGHAT and CDR2 FQNNGV. Filled out from reference TRBV11-2 and TRBJ2-7, the complete variable domain reads EAGVAQSPRYKIIEKRQSVAFWCNPISGHATLYWYQQILGQGPKLLIQFQNNGVVDDSQLPKDRFSAERLKGVDSTLKIQPAKLEDSAVYLCATRPTNSYEQYFGPGTRLTVT.

The rearrangement joins TRBV10-3 to TRBJ2-5; TRBD1 agrees at 8 bases. The CDR3 has 14 residues. Germline-derived CDR1 and CDR2 are ENHRY and SYGVKD. Germline trimming cut 6 bases from V and 4 bases from J; bases unmatched to any gene: 7. The DNA for the CDR3 is TGTGCCATCAGCCCCGGCCAGGGGGCAGAGACCCAGTACTTC. Translated: CAISPGQGAETQYF.

The genes are TRBV28 and TRBJ1-6; TRBD1 matches 7 bases. This CDR3 comprises 13 residues. The J segment lost 7 bases and the V segment lost 6 bases, leaving 3 bases of the junction unmatched. Germline V gene sequence: CDR1 MDHEN, CDR2 SYDVKM. The CDR3 protein is CASRGTANSPLHF. The CDR3, as DNA: TGTGCCAGCAGGGGGACAGCAAATTCACCCCTCCACTTT.

V usage is TRBV6-5 and J usage is TRBJ2-5; TRBD2 matches 7 bases. The CDR3 runs to 13 residues. Germline V CDR1 and CDR2: MNHEY, SVGAGI. Trimming cost V 7 bases and J 1 base; bases outside gene matches: 3. The CDR3 DNA reads as TGTGCCAGCATGGGCGGGAGCCAAGAGACCCAGTACTTC. Translated, it gives CASMGGSQETQYF.

V is TRBV6-4 and J is TRBJ2-3; possible D gene TRBD1, 5 bases. V lost 4 bases to trimming and J lost 2 bases, with 13 bases between them. CDR1 MRHNA and CDR2 SNTAGT come from the germline V gene. CDR3 length: 15 amino acids. The DNA of the CDR3 is TGTGCCAGCAGTGCCTCACCAGGGCTCACAGATACGCAGTATTTT. Translated, it gives CASSASPGLTDTQYF.

CDR3 amino acids: CASRTGGSSYEQYF. In nucleotides, the CDR3 is TGTGCCAGCAGGACAGGGGGCTCCAGTTACGAGCAGTACTTC. The chain employs TRBV6-5 and TRBJ2-7; 10 positions match TRBD1. The CDR3 totals 14 residues. Germline assignment: CDR1 MNHEY and CDR2 SVGAGI. V lost 6 bases, J lost 4 bases, and 6 bases stayed unmatched.

The chain joins TRBV19 to TRBJ2-7; tentatively, D is TRBD1 (5 bases). Germline values: CDR1 LNHDA, CDR2 SQIVND (reference sequence). The CDR3 is made up of 16 amino acids. The V end lost 4 bases, the J end lost 0 bases, and 16 bases lay between the germline ends. CDR3 residues: CASSSDSRHSSYEQYF. For the CDR3, the DNA is TGTGCCAGTAGTAGCGACAGTCGACACAGCTCCTACGAGCAGTACTTC.

The chain carries TRBV11-2 and TRBJ2-4; tentative D call: TRBD2 (6 bases). CDR3 length equals 16 residues. From germline, CDR1 is SGHAT and CDR2 FQNNGV. V was cut by 5 bases and J by 1 base, with 15 bases left in between. In DNA, the CDR3 is TGTGCCAGCAGCCTCTCCGAGCGGGTTGCCAAAAACATTCAGTACTTC. The encoded protein is CASSLSERVAKNIQYF.

Here the CDR3 DNA reads TGTGCCAGCAGCCCAGGGCAGGGTGGGAACACTGAAGCTTTCTTT. It specifies CASSPGQGGNTEAFF. The chain employs TRBV9 and TRBJ1-1, with D perhaps matching TRBD1 (5 bases). Germline lookup yields CDR1 SGDLS and CDR2 YYNGEE. V was pared by 4 bases and J by 1 base, with 14 bases between. The CDR3 is made up of 15 amino acids.

This rearrangement joins TRBV7-3 to TRBJ2-1, with 9 nucleotides matching TRBD2. The V segment lost 5 bases and the J segment 7 bases; nucleotides outside the gene matches: 9. The CDR3 runs to 15 residues. In germline, CDR1 is SGHTA, CDR2 FQGTGA. The chain's CDR3 is CASSPGLAGINEQFF. The CDR3 nucleotides are TGTGCCAGCAGCCCCGGGCTAGCGGGGATTAATGAGCAGTTCTTC.

Ten or more counts support this clone. The chain links TRBV5-4 to TRBJ2-7, with TRBD1 matching 12 bases. From germline, CDR1 is SGHNT and CDR2 YYREEE (reference sequence). V shed 6 bases, J shed 5 bases, and the junction held 15 bases outside the gene matches. The CDR3 loop spans 17 amino acids. This CDR3 reads CASNPGTGGFLKNEQYF. In nucleotides, the CDR3 is TGTGCCAGCAACCCCGGGACAGGGGGCTTCTTAAAGAACGAGCAGTACTTC.

Here the CDR3 reads CASSQGTSGERAFF. The CDR3 DNA sequence: TGCGCCAGCAGCCAGGGAACCTCAGGGGAAAGAGCTTTCTTT. This rearrangement joins TRBV4-3 to TRBJ1-1; a possible D gene is TRBD1 (6 bases). The V gene lost 3 bases and the J gene lost 10 bases, with 18 bases spanning the gap. Germline lookup yields CDR1 LGHNA and CDR2 YSLEER. The CDR3 is made up of 14 amino acids.

V usage is TRBV15 and J usage is TRBJ2-3; no firm D call. This CDR3 is built from 12 residues. The germline gives CDR1 LNHNV, CDR2 YYDKDF (reference sequence). V dropped 0 bases and J dropped 6 bases, with 4 bases sitting between them. CDR3 sequence (DNA): TGTGCCACCAGCAGAGATCGGGATACGCAGTATTTT. Translating gives CATSRDRDTQYF.

CDR3 residues: CASTLRGQNYGYTF. The CDR3 nucleotides are TGTGCCAGTACCCTGCGGGGGCAAAACTATGGCTACACCTTC. This chain links TRBV19 with TRBJ1-2; maybe TRBD1 (6 bases). The CDR3 sequence is 14 residues long. The V end was cut by 7 bases, the J end by 2 bases, with 14 bases between. The germline V gene encodes CDR1 LNHDA and CDR2 SQIVND (reference sequence).

The V gene is TRBV19, the J gene TRBJ1-3, with TRBD1 matching over 9 bases. The trim removed 8 bases at V and 0 bases at J, leaving 5 bases unmatched. CDR1 LNHDA and CDR2 SQIVND come from the germline V gene (reference sequence). The CDR3 totals 15 residues. CDR3 DNA sequence: TGTGCCAGTGGGACAGGGCACTCCTCTGGAAACACCATATATTTT. As protein: CASGTGHSSGNTIYF.